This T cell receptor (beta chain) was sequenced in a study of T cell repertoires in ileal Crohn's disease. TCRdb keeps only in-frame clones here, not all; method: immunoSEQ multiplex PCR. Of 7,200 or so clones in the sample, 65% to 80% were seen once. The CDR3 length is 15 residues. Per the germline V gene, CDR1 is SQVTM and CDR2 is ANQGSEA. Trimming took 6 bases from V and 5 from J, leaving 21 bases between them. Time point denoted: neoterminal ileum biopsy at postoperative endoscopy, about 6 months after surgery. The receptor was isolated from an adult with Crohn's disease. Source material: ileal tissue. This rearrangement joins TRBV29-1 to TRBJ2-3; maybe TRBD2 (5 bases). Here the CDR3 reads CSVITRRGNLDTQYF. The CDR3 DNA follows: TGCAGCGTGATTACTAGACGGGGTAATTTAGATACGCAGTATTTT.